Below are 31 T cell receptor beta chains sequenced from a single sample in a study of OX40 agonist ivuxolimab in advanced cancers. Profiling relied on immunoSEQ multiplex PCR, and the TCRdb table lists in-frame clones only, not all of them. Among about 68,000 clones listed, approximately 87% were seen once. The material sequenced was CD4+ or CD8+ T cells sorted from blood, taken in a trial of the OX40 agonist ivuxolimab. All receptors derive from an adult with an advanced solid tumor such as melanoma, head and neck, liver or kidney cancer.

The V and J genes are TRBV27 and TRBJ2-3; 8 bases are shared with TRBD2. Germline assignment: CDR1 MNHEY and CDR2 SMNVEV (reference sequence). Trimming took 6 bases from V and 4 from J; bases not matched to a gene: 9. The CDR3 runs to 15 residues. CDR3: CASRPRGGLPDTQYF. The CDR3 bases are TGTGCCAGCAGACCCCGGGGGGGGCTCCCAGATACGCAGTATTTT.

V usage is TRBV6-6 and J usage is TRBJ2-7; a possible D gene is TRBD2 (6 bases). Per the germline V gene, CDR1 is MNHNY and CDR2 is SVGAGI (reference sequence). The CDR3 runs to 13 residues. The germline V and J ends were trimmed by 2 bases and 5 bases, with 10 bases remaining between them. The CDR3 loop is CASSYRPGDEQYF. In nucleotides, the CDR3 is TGTGCCAGCAGTTACAGGCCGGGGGACGAGCAGTACTTC.

The gene calls are TRBV6-1 and TRBJ1-5, with unresolved D. Germline V gene data show CDR1 as MNHNS and CDR2 as SASEGT. V was cut by 4 bases and J by 2 bases, with 6 bases left in between. The CDR3 contains 13 residues. The CDR3 spells CASSVFGNQPQHF. CDR3 sequence (DNA): TGTGCCAGCAGTGTATTTGGCAATCAGCCCCAGCATTTT.

A single count supports this clone. This chain joins TRBV7-2 and TRBJ1-1; D gene uncertain. CDR3 length equals 14 residues. The germline V and J ends were trimmed by 4 bases and 2 bases, with 11 bases remaining between them. Germline lookup yields CDR1 SGHTA and CDR2 FQGNSA. The CDR3 nucleotides read TGTGCCAGCAGCTCAGTGGGGAGAAACACTGAAGCTTTCTTT. As protein: CASSSVGRNTEAFF.

The genes are TRBV18 and TRBJ1-3; maybe TRBD1 (5 bases). Trimming removed 3 bases from V and 4 bases from J, with 13 bases in between. The CDR3 spans 15 residues. Per the germline V gene, CDR1 is KGHSH and CDR2 is LQKENI. For the CDR3, the DNA is TGTGCCAGCTCACCGAGGACAAGGGGAGGAAACACCATATATTTT. Translating it yields CASSPRTRGGNTIYF.

The chain combines TRBV14 with TRBJ2-7; no reliable D call. Trimming cost V 0 bases and J 0 bases, with 12 bases left between them. Germline CDR1 SGHDN, CDR2 FVKESK. This CDR3 contains 16 residues. This CDR3 reads CASSQDGSTVSYEQYF. The CDR3 DNA sequence: TGTGCCAGCAGCCAAGATGGATCCACAGTCTCCTACGAGCAGTACTTC.

This chain links TRBV6-6 with TRBJ2-7; the D is unclear. Germline CDR1 and CDR2: MNHNY and SVGAGI (reference sequence). This CDR3 spans 12 amino acids. The V gene lost 7 bases and the J gene lost 6 bases, with 13 bases spanning the gap. The CDR3 sequence: CASTRNVGEQYF. The CDR3 DNA sequence: TGTGCCAGCACTCGGAATGTGGGCGAGCAGTACTTC.

Concerning this clone: One end of the junction is discordant with germline, which a read error may explain. The rearrangement uses TRBV5-4 and TRBJ1-2, with D possibly matching TRBD1 (5 bases). Per the germline V gene, CDR1 is SGHNT and CDR2 is YYREEE (reference sequence). This CDR3 has 15 residues. CDR3 in amino acids: CASSQDLGGSYGYTF. CDR3 in DNA: TGCGCCAGCAGCCAAGATCTCGGGGGGAGCTATGGCTACACCTTC.

This sequence joins TRBV7-9 and TRBJ1-2, with TRBD1 matching over 9 bases. This CDR3 has 15 residues. Germline CDR1 reads SEHNR; CDR2 reads FQNEAQ (reference sequence). V dropped 4 bases and J dropped 8; count of bases not matched to a gene: 11. CDR3 sequence reads: CASSSRQGGAWGYTF. CDR3 coding DNA: TGTGCCAGCAGCTCTCGACAGGGGGGAGCTTGGGGCTACACCTTC.

The chain recombines TRBV18 with TRBJ2-6; 7 bases are shared with TRBD1. V was clipped by 5 bases and J by 4 bases; unmatched bases: 5. Germline V gene data show CDR1 as KGHSH and CDR2 as LQKENI. The CDR3 covers 15 residues. The DNA for the CDR3 is TGTGCCAGCTCATTGACAGGGCAAGGGGCCAACGTCCTGACTTTC. Translation gives CASSLTGQGANVLTF.

V gene TRBV6-5 combines with J gene TRBJ1-3, with a weak D call TRBD1 (5 bases). The germline V gene encodes CDR1 MNHEY and CDR2 SVGAGI. The CDR3 spans 16 residues. Trimming cost V 0 bases and J 0 bases, with 9 bases left between them. CDR3 bases: TGTGCCAGCAGTTACTCTGGGGGAACCTCTGGAAACACCATATATTTT. It codes for CASSYSGGTSGNTIYF.

This clone was seen a handful of times. The chain couples TRBV13 to TRBJ2-7, with unresolved D. The germline V gene has CDR1 PRHDT and CDR2 FYEKMQ (reference sequence). The CDR3 is made up of 14 amino acids. V was pared by 0 bases and J by 0 bases, with 6 bases between. In nucleotides, the CDR3 is TGTGCCAGCAGCTTAGGTCAGCCCTCCTACGAGCAGTACTTC. Translating it yields CASSLGQPSYEQYF.

The rearrangement joins TRBV7-9 to TRBJ2-7; D is uncertain. The germline V and J ends were trimmed by 5 bases and 6 bases, with 8 bases remaining between them. This CDR3 region has 11 residues. Looked up from germline, CDR1 is SEHNR and CDR2 is FQNEAQ (reference sequence). CDR3: CASSPLGEQYF. CDR3 nucleotide sequence: TGTGCCAGCAGCCCCCTAGGCGAGCAGTACTTC. The variable domain in full, completed from reference TRBV7-9 and TRBJ2-7, reads DTGVSQNPRHKITKRGQNVTFRCDPISEHNRLYWYRQTLGQGPEFLTYFQNEAQLEKSRLLSDRFSAERPKGSFSTLEIQRTEQGDSAMYLCASSPLGEQYFGPGTRLTVT.

V gene TRBV7-2 combines with J gene TRBJ1-3; D gene uncertain. The germline V gene has CDR1 SGHTA and CDR2 FQGNSA. The CDR3 extends over 16 amino acids. Trimming took off 2 bases at V and 0 bases at J, with 11 bases between the two ends. CDR3 region: CASSLWAGSSGNTIYF. The CDR3 region has the DNA TGTGCCAGCAGCTTATGGGCGGGGTCCTCTGGAAACACCATATATTTT.

The V and J genes are TRBV5-4 and TRBJ2-3; 8 bases are a match to TRBD2. The germline CDR1 and CDR2 sequences are SGHNT and YYREEE (reference sequence). CDR3 size: 15 residues. The ends lost 4 bases at V and 5 bases at J; junction bases unmatched: 9. CDR3: CASSRSGEALDTQYF. CDR3 DNA: TGTGCCAGCAGCCGTAGCGGGGAGGCATTAGATACGCAGTATTTT.

The rearrangement joins TRBV6-6 to TRBJ2-7, with TRBD1 matching over 9 bases. With V trimmed by 6 bases and J by 3 bases, 3 bases remained unmatched. This CDR3 has 13 amino acids. From germline, CDR1 is MNHNY and CDR2 SVGAGI (reference sequence). The CDR3 loop reads CASRGQGLYEQYF. The CDR3 DNA is TGTGCCAGCAGGGGACAGGGCCTCTACGAGCAGTACTTC.

The CDR3 loop is CASSYSRGGEKLFF. CDR3 DNA: TGTGCCAGCAGTTACTCGAGAGGGGGCGAAAAACTGTTTTTT. The chain links TRBV6-5 to TRBJ1-4; 7 bases align to TRBD1. V lost 0 bases, J lost 8 bases, and 3 bases stayed unmatched. Germline V gene sequence: CDR1 MNHEY, CDR2 SVGAGI. The CDR3 is 14 residues long.

The chain combines TRBV7-2 with TRBJ1-1; 7 bases line up with TRBD1. Losses at the gene ends were 6 bases for V and 3 bases for J; bases not matched to a gene: 10. The CDR3 has 15 amino acids. Germline V lookup: CDR1 SGHTA, CDR2 FQGNSA. CDR3 in DNA: TGTGCCAGCAGTTCTAACAGGGGTATGGACACTGAAGCTTTCTTT. This codes for CASSSNRGMDTEAFF.

The chain uses TRBV7-9 and TRBJ1-1; TRBD1 matches at 7 bases. The CDR3 runs to 16 residues. The germline V gene encodes CDR1 SEHNR and CDR2 FQNEAQ (reference sequence). The V segment lost 5 bases and the J segment 1 base; nucleotides outside the gene matches: 10. This chain's CDR3 is CASSRPTGLRNTEAFF. As DNA, the CDR3 is TGTGCCAGCAGCCGACCGACAGGGCTGAGGAACACTGAAGCTTTCTTT. The complete variable domain, with remaining parts taken from reference TRBV7-9 and TRBJ1-1, reads DTGVSQNPRHKITKRGQNVTFRCDPISEHNRLYWYRQTLGQGPEFLTYFQNEAQLEKSRLLSDRFSAERPKGSFSTLEIQRTEQGDSAMYLCASSRPTGLRNTEAFFGQGTRLTVV.

The V call is TRBV10-3, the J call TRBJ1-1, with a possible D match to TRBD1 (6 bases). Germline V gene sequence: CDR1 ENHRY, CDR2 SYGVKD. Trimming removed 10 bases from V and 5 bases from J, with 11 bases in between. This CDR3 region has 11 residues. The CDR3: CATEGGTEAFF. CDR3 sequence (DNA): TGTGCCACCGAGGGGGGAACTGAAGCTTTCTTT.

Note on this clone: One base away lies a much larger clone, so this may be a sequencing read error. This chain uses TRBV11-3 with TRBJ1-1; D is ambiguous. The ends were cut back, 3 bases at V and 1 base at J, with 6 bases in the middle. The germline V gene encodes CDR1 SGHNT and CDR2 YENEEA. The CDR3 is 13 residues long. The CDR3 nucleotides are TGTGCCAGCAGCTTCTGGGGGAACACTGAAGCTTTCTTT. Its protein product is CASSFWGNTEAFF.

This clone was recorded once. The chain has TRBV7-2 and TRBJ2-5; D tentatively fits TRBD1 or TRBD2 (5 bases each). This CDR3 comprises 14 residues. CDR1 is SGHTA and CDR2 is FQGNSA in the germline V gene. The V end lost 2 bases, the J end lost 1 base, and 8 bases lay between the germline ends. The CDR3: CASSLWGTQETQYF. Written as DNA, the CDR3 is TGTGCCAGCAGCTTATGGGGGACCCAAGAGACCCAGTACTTC. The full variable domain, its missing parts supplied by reference TRBV7-2 and TRBJ2-5, is GAGVSQSPSNKVTEKGKDVELRCDPISGHTALYWYRQSLGQGLEFLIYFQGNSAPDKSGLPSDRFSAERTGGSVSTLTIQRTQQEDSAVYLCASSLWGTQETQYFGPGTRLLVL.

This sequence joins TRBV7-2 and TRBJ1-1; the D gene is possibly TRBD1 (5 bases). This CDR3 comprises 13 residues. Deletions cut 5 bases from V and 3 bases from J, with 10 bases between. Germline CDR1 SGHTA, CDR2 FQGNSA. CDR3 sequence reads: CASSNRYYTEAFF. The DNA for the CDR3 is TGTGCCAGCAGCAACAGGTATTACACTGAAGCTTTCTTT.

The chain couples TRBV7-3 to TRBJ1-1; unclear D gene. CDR1 SGHTA and CDR2 FQGTGA come from the germline V gene. V shed 2 bases and J shed 0 bases, with 4 bases lying between them. CDR3 length: 13 amino acids. The CDR3 bases are TGTGCCAGCAGCTTATCTGTGAACACTGAAGCTTTCTTT. It specifies CASSLSVNTEAFF.

The chain combines TRBV9 with TRBJ2-1; D gene ambiguous. CDR1 is SGDLS and CDR2 is YYNGEE in the germline V gene. V shed 4 bases and J shed 0 bases, with 8 bases lying between them. CDR3 length equals 14 residues. Written as DNA, the CDR3 is TGTGCCAGCAGCCCCACGTCCTCCTACAATGAGCAGTTCTTC. It is translated as CASSPTSSYNEQFF.

The V gene is TRBV11-2, the J gene TRBJ2-3; possibly TRBD2 for D (6 bases). Trimming left V 6 bases short and J 0 bases short, with 13 bases between. CDR3 length: 15 residues. Germline V gives CDR1 SGHAT, CDR2 FQNNGV. The CDR3 is CASRREIASTDTQYF. The CDR3, as DNA: TGTGCCAGCAGGCGGGAAATAGCGAGCACAGATACGCAGTATTTT.

This clone was recorded once. The chain has TRBV7-2 and TRBJ1-6; the D gene is possibly TRBD1 (6 bases). There are 16 residues in the CDR3. Trimming removed 1 base from V and 8 bases from J, with 15 bases in between. CDR1 is SGHTA and CDR2 is FQGNSA in the germline V gene. In DNA, the CDR3 is TGTGCCAGCAGCTTAGTTGGGGGGGCCGGGGATTCACCCCTCCACTTT. It yields the protein CASSLVGGAGDSPLHF.

This chain connects TRBV7-2 to TRBJ1-1; D is unresolved. CDR1 is SGHTA, CDR2 FQGNSA, per germline. This CDR3 comprises 11 residues. The V end lost 5 bases, the J end lost 12 bases, and 13 bases lay between the germline ends. CDR3: CASSTTTLPFF. CDR3 DNA: TGTGCCAGCAGCACGACAACCCTCCCTTTCTTT.

For this clone: Other DNA sequences in this sample translate to the same CDR3. The chain combines TRBV27 with TRBJ2-1; TRBD1 matches at 8 bases. CDR1 is MNHEY, CDR2 SMNVEV, per germline (reference sequence). The J segment lost 8 bases and the V segment lost 2 bases, leaving 11 bases of the junction unmatched. The CDR3 covers 16 residues. DNA of the CDR3: TGTGCCAGCAGTTTAGTGGGACAGGTGTGGGAACATGAGCAGTTCTTC. The encoded protein is CASSLVGQVWEHEQFF.

This chain joins TRBV7-2 and TRBJ1-3; the D gene is possibly TRBD1 (5 bases). Germline CDR1 is SGHTA and CDR2 is FQGNSA. The CDR3 loop spans 17 amino acids. The ends were cut back, 1 base at V and 0 bases at J, with 13 bases in the middle. CDR3 DNA: TGTGCCAGCAGCTTAGGGGGGGGATACCGCTCTGGAAACACCATATATTTT. It is translated as CASSLGGGYRSGNTIYF.

The V and J genes are TRBV5-8 and TRBJ2-7; TRBD1 matches at 9 bases. Germline lookup yields CDR1 SGHTS and CDR2 YDEGEE. The CDR3 length is 15 residues. The V segment lost 6 bases and the J segment 3 bases; nucleotides outside the gene matches: 10. CDR3 sequence (DNA): TGTGCCAGCACCGGACAGGGGACTAATCTCTACGAGCAGTACTTC. Translation gives CASTGQGTNLYEQYF.